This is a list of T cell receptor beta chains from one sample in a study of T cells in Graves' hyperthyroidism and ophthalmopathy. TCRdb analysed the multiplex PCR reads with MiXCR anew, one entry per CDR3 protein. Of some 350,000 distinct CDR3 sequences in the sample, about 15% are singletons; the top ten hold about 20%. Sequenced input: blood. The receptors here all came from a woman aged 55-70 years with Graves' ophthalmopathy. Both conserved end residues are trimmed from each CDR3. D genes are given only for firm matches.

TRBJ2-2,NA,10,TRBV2,ASEQGAGELF
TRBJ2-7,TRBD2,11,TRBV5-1,ASSSQAGGEQY
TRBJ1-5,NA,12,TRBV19,ASSTGEDYQPQH
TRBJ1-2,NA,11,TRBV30,AWSVRRVYGYT
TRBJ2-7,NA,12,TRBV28,ASSPPGAYYEQY
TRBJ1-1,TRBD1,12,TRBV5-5,ASSSDREGTEAF
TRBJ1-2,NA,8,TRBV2,ASIYYGYT
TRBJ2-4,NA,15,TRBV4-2,ASSQDRRGWAGNIQY
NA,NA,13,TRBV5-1,ASSPEAGPGDEQY
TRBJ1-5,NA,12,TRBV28,ASSFRERNQPQH
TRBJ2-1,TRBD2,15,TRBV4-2,ASSARSGRPSYNEQF
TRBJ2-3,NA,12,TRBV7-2,ASSVKGVGATQY
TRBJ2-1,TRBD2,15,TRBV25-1,ASSEAGLSGRWNEQF
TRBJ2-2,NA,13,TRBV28,ASSLIQGNTGELF
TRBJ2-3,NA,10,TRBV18,ASSPGPDTQY
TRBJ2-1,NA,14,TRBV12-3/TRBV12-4,ASSVSSGTFYNEQF
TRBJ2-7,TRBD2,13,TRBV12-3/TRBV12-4,ASSASSGSSYEQY